The 13 T cell receptor beta chains reported below all come from one sample, sequenced in a study of response to subunit inactivated influenza vaccine (dated by TCRdb to the late 2010s). Library construction relied on RT-PCR. The sequencer was an Illumina HiSeq 2500. Using fastp trimming at Q25 and MiXCR clonotype assembly, TCRdb reanalyzed the public sequencing data and kept in-frame beta chains. Merged by CDR3 protein, the rows form single entries marked with the most common genes and DNA. The sample table holds approximately 680,000 distinct CDR3 sequences, of which less than 20% were seen once. Roughly 11% of the sample lies in the top ten. The sample in question was PBMCs from blood, obtained roughly 13 days after vaccination. The receptor source for this set is a man over 45 who received an inactivated influenza vaccine. Donor details come from another sample of the same person, matched by shared clones.

Only a few counts were recorded for this clonotype. V is TRBV20-1 and J is TRBJ2-3, with 11 bases aligning to TRBD2. In germline, CDR1 is DFQATT, CDR2 SNEGSKA (reference sequence). The CDR3 extends over 14 amino acids. J lost 4 bases, V lost 3 bases, and 3 bases had no gene match. The CDR3 region has the DNA TGCAGTGCTAGCCGGGGACTAGCGGCAGATACGCAGTATTTT. Protein sequence: CSASRGLAADTQYF.

This chain joins TRBV10-3 and TRBJ1-5; D remains ambiguous. Germline assignment: CDR1 ENHRY and CDR2 SYGVKD. CDR3 length: 17 residues. V was shortened by 0 bases and J by 2 bases, with 14 bases between the two germline ends. The CDR3 nucleotides read TGTGCCATCAGTGAGTCTTCTGTACAGCTTGGCAATCAGCCCCAGCATTTT. Its translation is CAISESSVQLGNQPQHF.

This sequence joins TRBV6-2 or TRBV6-3 and TRBJ2-2; TRBD1 is a possible D gene (6 bases). V was cut by 2 bases and J by 7 bases, with 17 bases left in between. The CDR3 runs 16 residues. Germline V lookup: CDR1 MNHEY, CDR2 SVGEGT. This chain's CDR3 is CASSYAARGSSGELFF. CDR3 DNA sequence: TGTGCCAGCAGTTACGCGGCCAGGGGATCGAGCGGGGAGCTGTTTTTT.

This clonotype was seen ten or more times. The rearrangement joins TRBV7-8 to TRBJ2-7, with D unresolved. The V gene lost 0 bases and the J gene lost 4 bases, with 7 bases spanning the gap. Germline CDR1 reads SGHVS; CDR2 reads FQNEAQ. This CDR3 has 13 amino acids. The CDR3 DNA sequence: TGTGCCAGCAGCTTAGCACTCGGATACGAGCAGTACTTC. It encodes CASSLALGYEQYF.

The V call is TRBV5-1, the J call TRBJ2-2; 12 nucleotides match TRBD2. Germline values: CDR1 SGHRS, CDR2 YFSETQ. The CDR3 consists of 18 residues. Trimming cost V 0 bases and J 4 bases; bases outside gene matches: 7. CDR3 sequence: CASSLALLAGGPTGELFF. CDR3 DNA: TGCGCCAGCAGCTTGGCCCTCCTAGCGGGAGGGCCCACCGGGGAGCTGTTTTTT.

This clonotype has a count of ten or more. The V and J genes are TRBV4-2 and TRBJ2-7, with D possibly matching TRBD2 (5 bases). Between the trimmed V and J ends, which lost 3 bases and 0 bases, there was a span of 6 bases. The CDR3 length is 13 residues. CDR1 LGHNA and CDR2 YNFKEQ come from the germline V gene. This CDR3 reads CASSQGSSYEQYF. The CDR3 nucleotides read TGTGCCAGCAGCCAGGGGAGCTCCTACGAGCAGTACTTC.

This clonotype was detected ten times or more. The CDR3 coding sequence is TGTGCCAGCAGCTCCCCCCCGGGGGTCTACAATGAGCAGTTCTTC. It encodes CASSSPPGVYNEQFF. J is TRBJ2-1 and V is TRBV7-2; D perhaps matches TRBD2 (6 bases). V was cut by 4 bases and J by 3 bases, with 13 bases left in between. Germline CDR1 and CDR2: SGHTA and FQGNSA. The CDR3 has 15 residues. Full variable domain (rest looked up from reference TRBV7-2 and TRBJ2-1): GAGVSQSPSNKVTEKGKDVELRCDPISGHTALYWYRQSLGQGLEFLIYFQGNSAPDKSGLPSDRFSAERTGGSVSTLTIQRTQQEDSAVYLCASSSPPGVYNEQFFGPGTRLTVL.

The chain couples TRBV6-2 or TRBV6-3 to TRBJ2-3; TRBD2 matches 12 bases. The CDR3 has 17 residues. The V and J ends lost 6 bases and 2 bases, in that order; junction bases with no gene match: 9. Germline values: CDR1 MNHEY, CDR2 SVGEGT. CDR3 nucleotides: TGTGCCAGCAGACACTTCGGACTAGCGGGAACCACAGATACGCAGTATTTT. It codes for CASRHFGLAGTTDTQYF.

The rearrangement uses TRBV6-1 and TRBJ2-5, with D hard to call. V lost 0 bases and J 1 base, leaving 6 bases between the germline ends. This CDR3 comprises 14 residues. Germline CDR1 reads MNHNS; CDR2 reads SASEGT. The CDR3 DNA reads as TGTGCCAGCAGTGAAGCATCGATCCAAGAGACCCAGTACTTC. Translated: CASSEASIQETQYF.

In its sample, this clonotype was seen a few times. V is TRBV5-5 and J is TRBJ2-7; tentative D call: TRBD1 (6 bases). V gave up 0 bases and J gave up 4 bases, with 11 bases separating them. The CDR3 length is 14 residues. In germline, CDR1 is SGHKS, CDR2 YYEKEE (reference sequence). CDR3 sequence (DNA): TGTGCCAGCAGCTTGGAGGGACATTTTTACGAGCAGTACTTC. Residues: CASSLEGHFYEQYF.

This clonotype has only a few counts. The chain employs TRBV24-1 and TRBJ2-2; the D is unclear. V was cut by 1 base and J by 5 bases, with 1 base left in between. Germline V gene data show CDR1 as KGHDR and CDR2 as SFDVKD. The CDR3 is made up of 12 amino acids. This CDR3 is CATSDLTGELFF. In DNA form, the CDR3 reads TGTGCCACCAGTGATTTAACCGGGGAGCTGTTTTTT.

DNA for the CDR3: TGTGCCAGCAGACCCGCTGGCTCCTACAATGAGCAGTTCTTC. Its protein is CASRPAGSYNEQFF. The V and J genes are TRBV12-3 or TRBV12-4 and TRBJ2-1; D gene uncertain. The CDR3 runs 14 residues. The V end lost 6 bases, the J end lost 0 bases, and 9 bases lay between the germline ends.

The rearrangement joins TRBV4-2 to TRBJ1-6, with 7 bases aligning to TRBD1. Germline loops: CDR1 LGHNA, CDR2 YNFKEQ. The CDR3 runs 13 residues. With V trimmed by 3 bases and J by 10 bases, 3 bases remained unmatched. The CDR3 bases are TGTGCCAGCAGCCAGCTGACAGGGTCACCCCTCCACTTT. Residues: CASSQLTGSPLHF.